This TCR beta chain was recovered during a study of T cell responses to AZD1222 COVID-19 vaccine. Measured with immunoSEQ multiplex PCR; TCRdb has only the in-frame clones, and not every one. The sample carries 100,000 to 110,000 clones, 85% to 90% recorded once. This CDR3 has 15 amino acids. CDR1 SGDLS and CDR2 YYNGEE come from the germline V gene. J lost 2 bases, V lost 3 bases, and 6 bases had no gene match. The sequencing here drew on peripheral blood, taken on day 0 of AZD1222 vaccination. The gene calls are TRBV9 and TRBJ2-5; TRBD2 aligns across 8 bases. This receptor was taken from an adult in good health. Here the CDR3 reads CASSDGLAAQETQYF. The DNA for the CDR3 is TGTGCCAGCAGCGATGGACTAGCAGCACAAGAGACCCAGTACTTC. Variable domain in full (rest from reference TRBV9 and TRBJ2-5): DSGVTQTPKHLITATGQRVTLRCSPRSGDLSVYWYQQSLDQGLQFLIQYYNGEERAKGNILERFSAQQFPDLHSELNLSSLELGDSALYFCASSDGLAAQETQYFGPGTRLLVL.